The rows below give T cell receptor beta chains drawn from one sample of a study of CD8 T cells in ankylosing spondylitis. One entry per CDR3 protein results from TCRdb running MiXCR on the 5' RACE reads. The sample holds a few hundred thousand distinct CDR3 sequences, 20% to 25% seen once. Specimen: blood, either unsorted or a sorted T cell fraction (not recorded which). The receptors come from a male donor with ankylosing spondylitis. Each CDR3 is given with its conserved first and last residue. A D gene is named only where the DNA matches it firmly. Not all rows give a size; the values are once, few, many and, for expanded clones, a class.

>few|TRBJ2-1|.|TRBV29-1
TGCAGCGTCCGAGGCCCCCTACACAATGAGCAGTTCTTC
CSVRGPLHNEQFF
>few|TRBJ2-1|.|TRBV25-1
TGTGCCAGCAGTGTCAGGCTACTGAAGTTCTTC
CASSVRLLKFF
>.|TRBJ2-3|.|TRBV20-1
TGCAGTGCTAGGACCGGGACTCCCGGGGGCACAGATACGCAGTATTTT
CSARTGTPGGTDTQYF
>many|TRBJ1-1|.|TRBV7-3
TGTGCCAGCAGCTTAGGAGTGGGGACTGAAGCTTTCTTT
CASSLGVGTEAFF
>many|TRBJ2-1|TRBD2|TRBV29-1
TGCAGCGTTCGGACTAGCGGGAGGGTCTACAATGAGCAGTTCTTC
CSVRTSGRVYNEQFF
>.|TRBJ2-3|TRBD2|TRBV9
TGTGCCAGCAGCGGACGAGCAGAAGCGGGAGGGCCGCAAGATACGCAGTATTTT
CASSGRAEAGGPQDTQYF
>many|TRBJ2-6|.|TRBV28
TGTGCCGCGAACGGGCCCAACGTCCTGACTTTC
CAANGPNVLTF
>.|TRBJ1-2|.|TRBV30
TGTGCCTGGAGTACGGGGGCTGAAAACGGCTACACCTTC
CAWSTGAENGYTF
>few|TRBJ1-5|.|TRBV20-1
TGCAGTGCTCCGCAGGGAGCGGCTAGCAATCAGCCCCAGCATTTT
CSAPQGAASNQPQHF
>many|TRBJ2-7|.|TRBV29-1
TGCAGCGTTGCCTTGTGGGGGGCGTTCAACGAGCAGTACTTC
CSVALWGAFNEQYF
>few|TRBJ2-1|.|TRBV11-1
TGTGCCAGCAGCTTCTTAAGAAATGAGCAGTTCTTC
CASSFLRNEQFF
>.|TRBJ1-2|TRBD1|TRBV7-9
TGTGCCAGCAGCTCTCCAGGGACAGGGGACGACTATGGCTACACCTTC
CASSSPGTGDDYGYTF
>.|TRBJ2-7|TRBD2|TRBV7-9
TGTGCCAGCAGCTTATTAGCGGGGCCTGGAGGCGAGCAGTACTTC
CASSLLAGPGGEQYF
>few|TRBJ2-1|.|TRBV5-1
TGCGCCAGCACATCTTCGGCGGTTTCCTACAATGAGCAGTTCTTC
CASTSSAVSYNEQFF
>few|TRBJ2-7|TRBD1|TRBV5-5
TGTGCCAGCAGCTTAGGTCAGGGGGCGACGAGTGAGCAGTACTTC
CASSLGQGATSEQYF
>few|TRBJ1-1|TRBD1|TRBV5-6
TGTGCCAGCAGCTCGAGAAGGACAGGGGAGAATTTTGAAGCTTTCTTT
CASSSRRTGENFEAFF
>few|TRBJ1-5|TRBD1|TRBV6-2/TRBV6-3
TGTGCCAGCAGTTACTCCCGACAGGGGAATCAGCCCCAGCATTTT
CASSYSRQGNQPQHF
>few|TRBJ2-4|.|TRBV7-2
TGTGCCAGCAGCCCACATGCCGGAGCCAAAAACATTCAGTACTTC
CASSPHAGAKNIQYF
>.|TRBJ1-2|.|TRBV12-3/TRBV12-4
TGTGCCAGCAGTTTCAGGGTGACGAACTATGGCTACACCTTC
CASSFRVTNYGYTF
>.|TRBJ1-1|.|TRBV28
TGTGCCAGCACTCCCCGTGGGGGGCCGGTGGTCACTGAAGCTTTCTTT
CASTPRGGPVVTEAFF
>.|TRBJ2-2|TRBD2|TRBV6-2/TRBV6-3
TGTGCCAGCAAAGAAGCGGGGAGAAACACCGGGAAGCTGTTTTTT
CASKEAGRNTGKLFF
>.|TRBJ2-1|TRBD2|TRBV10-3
TGTGCCATCAGTGAGTCGGGCCGGGGGGACGATGAGCAGTTCTTC
CAISESGRGDDEQFF
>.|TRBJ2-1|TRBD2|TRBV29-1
TGCAGCGTTGTTCTAGCGGGAGCCCGCAATGAGCAGTTCTTC
CSVVLAGARNEQFF
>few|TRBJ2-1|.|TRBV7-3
TGTGCCAGCAGCCAACAGGGTTCCTACAATGAGCAGTTCTTC
CASSQQGSYNEQFF
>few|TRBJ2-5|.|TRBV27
TGTGCCAGCAGTTTCTGGCAGGGGGGCATCAGACAAGAGACCCAGTACTTC
CASSFWQGGIRQETQYF
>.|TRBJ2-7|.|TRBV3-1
TGTGCCAGCAGCCAAGGAGGGCCAAACGAGCAGTACTTC
CASSQGGPNEQYF
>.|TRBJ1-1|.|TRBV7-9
TGTGCCAGCAGCTTAGTAGGCAGCATGAACACTGAAGCTTTCTTT
CASSLVGSMNTEAFF
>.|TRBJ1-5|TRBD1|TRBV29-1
TGCAGCGTTAGACAGGGGGCGAATCAGCCCCAGCATTTT
CSVRQGANQPQHF
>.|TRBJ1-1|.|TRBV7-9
TGTGCCAGCAGCTTACTGGGCGGCACTGAAGCTTTCTTT
CASSLLGGTEAFF
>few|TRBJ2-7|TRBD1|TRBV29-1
TGCAGCGTTGAATCGGGCAGGGGGCGAGGTCGGTACGAGCAGTACTTC
CSVESGRGRGRYEQYF
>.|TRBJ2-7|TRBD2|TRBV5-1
TGCGCCAGCAGCTTGGATGGCGGGAGGGCCTACGAGCAGTACTTC
CASSLDGGRAYEQYF
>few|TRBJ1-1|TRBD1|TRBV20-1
TGCAGTGCCTCTAGGGACAGGGGGGTGGGAGCTTTCTTT
CSASRDRGVGAFF
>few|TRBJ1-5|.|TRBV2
TGTGCCAGCAGGGTTGACAATCAGCCCCAGCATTTT
CASRVDNQPQHF
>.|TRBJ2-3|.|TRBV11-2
TGTGCCAGCAGCTTAGATGGTGGGGCTTCCGATACGCAGTATTTT
CASSLDGGASDTQYF
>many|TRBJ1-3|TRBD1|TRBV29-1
TGCAGCGCGGCGGGACAGGGAGCCGGAAACACCATATATTTT
CSAAGQGAGNTIYF
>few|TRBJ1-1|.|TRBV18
TGTGCCAGCTCAACAGATCGGGGCAGCAGGAACACTGAAGCTTTCTTT
CASSTDRGSRNTEAFF
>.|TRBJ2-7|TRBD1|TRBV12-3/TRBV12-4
TGTGCCAGCAGTGGTCCGACAGGGGGCGAGCAGTACTTC
CASSGPTGGEQYF
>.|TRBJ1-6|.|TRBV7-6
TGTGCCAGCAGCTTGGCCCCGGCGGCTAATAATTCACCCCTCCACTTT
CASSLAPAANNSPLHF
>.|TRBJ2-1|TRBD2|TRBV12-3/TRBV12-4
TGTGCCAGCAGTCTTTCGACTAGCGGGAGCCACAATGAGCAGTTCTTC
CASSLSTSGSHNEQFF
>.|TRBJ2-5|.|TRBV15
TGTGCCACCAGCAGAGATGCTACCTCTCAAGAGACCCAGTACTTC
CATSRDATSQETQYF
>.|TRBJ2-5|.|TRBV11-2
TGTGCCAGCAGCCCCAGATTTGAGGAGGAGACCCAGTACTTC
CASSPRFEEETQYF
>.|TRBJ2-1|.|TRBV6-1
TGTGCCAGCAGAGAAACAGGGCGCAATGAGCAGTTCTTC
CASRETGRNEQFF
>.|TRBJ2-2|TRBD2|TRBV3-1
TGTGCCAGCAGTTCGGCCGGGACTAGCGGGAGAACCGGGGAGCTGTTTTTT
CASSSAGTSGRTGELFF
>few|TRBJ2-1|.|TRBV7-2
TGTGCCAGCAGCCGAGAGGCCAGCTCCTACAATGAGCAGTTCTTC
CASSREASSYNEQFF
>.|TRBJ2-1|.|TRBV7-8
TGTGCCAGCAGCTTAAACCTACTGAGCTCCTACAATGAGCAGTTCTTC
CASSLNLLSSYNEQFF
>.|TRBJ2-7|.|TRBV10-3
TGTGCCATCAGTCAACTAGACAACTACGAGCAGTACTTC
CAISQLDNYEQYF
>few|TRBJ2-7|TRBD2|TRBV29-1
TGCAGCGTTGAAGAAAGCGGGAGCTACGAGCAGTACTTC
CSVEESGSYEQYF
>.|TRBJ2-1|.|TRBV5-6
TGTGCCAGCAGCTTGGGCTACGACTACAATGAGCAGTTCTTC
CASSLGYDYNEQFF
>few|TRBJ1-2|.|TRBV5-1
TGCGCCAGCAGCTTGGAGGGGGGGTCGTTTGCGAGCTACACCTTC
CASSLEGGSFASYTF
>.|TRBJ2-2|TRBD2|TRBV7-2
TGTGCCAGCAGGTCCGGGACTAGCGTTGAAACCGGGGAGCTGTTTTTT
CASRSGTSVETGELFF
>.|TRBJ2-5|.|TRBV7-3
TGTGCCAGCAGCCCTTCCATTTTCGCCGGGGCGAGGGAGACCCAGTACTTC
CASSPSIFAGARETQYF
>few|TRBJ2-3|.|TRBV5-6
TGTGCCAGCAGCTTAACGACAGGATACACAGATACGCAGTATTTT
CASSLTTGYTDTQYF
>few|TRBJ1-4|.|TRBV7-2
TGTGCCAGCAGCTCAGAACACTCTAATGAAAAACTGTTTTTT
CASSSEHSNEKLFF
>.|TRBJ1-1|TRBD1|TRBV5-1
TGCGCCAGCAGCCGGGGACAGAAGAACACTGAAGCTTTCTTT
CASSRGQKNTEAFF
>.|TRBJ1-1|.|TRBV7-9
TGTGCCAGCAGCCCTGCCCGGGACCTAAACACTGAAGCTTTCTTT
CASSPARDLNTEAFF
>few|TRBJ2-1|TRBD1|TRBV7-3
TGTGCCAGCAGCCTTCAGACAGGGCTAGGGAATGAGCAGTTCTTC
CASSLQTGLGNEQFF
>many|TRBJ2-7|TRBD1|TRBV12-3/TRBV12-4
TGTGCCAGCAGTTTTCGGGACAGGGGCGACGAGCAGTACTTC
CASSFRDRGDEQYF
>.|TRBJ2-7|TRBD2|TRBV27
TGTGCCAGCAGACCGACAGCCGGGACTACCCACGAGCAGTACTTC
CASRPTAGTTHEQYF
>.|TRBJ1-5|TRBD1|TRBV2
TGTGCCAGCAGTGCGGACAGGGGAGGCAATCAGCCCCAGCATTTT
CASSADRGGNQPQHF
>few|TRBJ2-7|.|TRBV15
TGTGCCACCAGCAGAGGGTGGGTCGGACGGTACTTC
CATSRGWVGRYF